The T cell receptor beta chain described here comes from a study of OX40 agonist ivuxolimab in advanced cancers. Notes on the research overall: Ivuxolimab was a fully human IgG2 agonistic monoclonal antibody targeting the costimulatory receptor OX40 (CD134). Of the 50 to 55 dose-escalation patients, hepatocellular carcinoma was present in roughly 19, melanoma in approximately 15, renal cell carcinoma in 9 and head and neck cancer in 9. Intravenous ivuxolimab was administered to patients every 2 weeks at six dose levels: 0.01, 0.1, 0.3, 1.5, 3 and 10 mg/kg. In the dose-escalation cohort, 82.7% of patients were male, and the mean age was 60 years with a range of about 20 to 80. Partial responses were achieved by three dose-escalation patients, of whom one had hepatocellular carcinoma and two had cutaneous melanoma. Prior anti-PD-1, anti-PD-L1 or anti-CTLA-4 therapy was permitted, and checkpoint inhibitors had been received by around 40% of dose-escalation patients. The monotherapy dose-escalation portion (N ≈ 50 patients) of the phase I ivuxolimab trial is reported in the paper. The purpose of peripheral TCRbeta sequencing was to test whether ivuxolimab changed TCR sequence diversity and led to clonal T-cell expansion.

Patients with a history of autoimmune disease or receiving systemic immunosuppression were excluded from the trial. Peripheral blood for TCR sequencing was collected from all dose cohorts at baseline, on cycle 4 day 1, and on cycle 7 day 1. Samples were obtained from an open-label, multicenter, first-in-human phase I dose-escalation trial of ivuxolimab. The trial enrolled adults with locally advanced or metastatic head and neck squamous cell, hepatocellular, melanoma or renal cell carcinoma. CD4+ and CD8+ T cells were sorted separately from peripheral blood before TCR sequencing. General findings and caveats noted by the study authors: After ivuxolimab, more expanded clones were found on average in CD8+ T cells than in CD4+ T cells. Which antigens the clonally expanded peripheral T cells were specific for was not determined. Clonal expansion of both CD4+ and CD8+ blood T cells was observed from baseline to week 6 at doses 0.1 to 3.0 mg/kg. In the 0.1-3.0 mg/kg groups, partial responders were among the patients with the lowest normalized peripheral clonal expansion, particularly in CD8+ T cells. Low levels of normalized T-cell clonal expansion were also seen in some nonresponding patients.

Genomic DNA was extracted from sorted cells for sequencing of the TCRbeta CDR3 region. The immunoSEQ Assay was used for sequencing of TCRbeta CDR3 regions. TCRdb stores this immuneACCESS table with in-frame sequences only. Part of the clones is absent; in the studies checked, under half of the shortfall reflects unresolved V genes, and no reason is known for the rest. Across this sample there are over 35,000 clones, with 80% to 90% seen only once. 4% to 5% of the sample belongs to the ten largest clones. V ends up 7 bases short and J 6 bases short, with an unmatched junction base count of 10. The CDR3 sequence holds 14 residues, the cysteine and phenylalanine included. Only CDR3 DNA is held: 42 bases, read in frame from base 1. Based on the germline V gene, the CDR1 and CDR2 sequences are MNHNS and SASEGT. With respect to this clone: This receptor's antigen is unknown. The input lacks base qualities; no much larger clone sits a single base away.

This receptor was identified in an adult with an advanced solid tumor such as melanoma, head and neck, liver or kidney cancer. Material: CD4+ or CD8+ T cells sorted from blood, obtained in a trial of the OX40 agonist ivuxolimab. The receptor chain draws on TRBV6-1 and TRBJ2-3; the junction holds 7 bases that match TRBD2. CDR3 protein: CASTWGGIEDTQYF. The nucleotides are TGTGCCAGCACTTGGGGGGGAATTGAGGATACGCAGTATTTT.